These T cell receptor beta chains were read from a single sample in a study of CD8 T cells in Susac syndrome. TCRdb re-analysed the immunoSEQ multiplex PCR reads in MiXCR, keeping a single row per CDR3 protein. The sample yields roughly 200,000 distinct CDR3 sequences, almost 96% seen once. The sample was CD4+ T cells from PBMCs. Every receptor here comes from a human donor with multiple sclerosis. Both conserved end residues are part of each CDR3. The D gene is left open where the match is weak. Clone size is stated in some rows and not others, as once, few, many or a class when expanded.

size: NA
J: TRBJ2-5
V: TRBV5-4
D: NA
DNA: TGTGCCAGCAGCTTGGAACATAAAGAGACCCAGTACTTC
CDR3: CASSLEHKETQYF

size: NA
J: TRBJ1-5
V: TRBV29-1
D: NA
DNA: TGCAGCGTTGGGACGGGCAATCAGCCCCAGCATTTT
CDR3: CSVGTGNQPQHF

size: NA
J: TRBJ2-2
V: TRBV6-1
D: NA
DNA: TGTGCCAGCAGACTAACTTCTGGGGCAGGGAGTACCGGGGAGCTGTTTTTT
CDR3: CASRLTSGAGSTGELFF

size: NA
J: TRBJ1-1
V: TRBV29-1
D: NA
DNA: TGCAGCGTCGGATCTGGCGGCTTGAACACTGAAGCTTTCTTT
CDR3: CSVGSGGLNTEAFF

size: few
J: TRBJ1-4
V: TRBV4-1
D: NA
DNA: TGCGCCAGCAGCCCTGAAACTGAAAAACTGTTTTTT
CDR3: CASSPETEKLFF

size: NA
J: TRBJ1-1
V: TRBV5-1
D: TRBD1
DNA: TGCGCCAGCAGCTTGGAGACAGGGGCTAACACTGAAGCTTTCTTT
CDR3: CASSLETGANTEAFF

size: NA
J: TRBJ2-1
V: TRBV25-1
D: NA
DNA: TGTGCCAGCAGTGCACAGGGGCGGGGTGCCGAGCAGTTCTTC
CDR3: CASSAQGRGAEQFF

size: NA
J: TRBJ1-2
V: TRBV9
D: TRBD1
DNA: TGTGCCAGCCGGACAGGGGACAACTATGGCTACACCTTC
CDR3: CASRTGDNYGYTF

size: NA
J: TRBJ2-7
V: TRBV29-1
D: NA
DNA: TGCAGCGCTGGCCTGGGTTCCTACGAGCAGTACTTC
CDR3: CSAGLGSYEQYF

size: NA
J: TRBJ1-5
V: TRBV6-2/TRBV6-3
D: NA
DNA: TGTGCCAGCCGGAGACAGCCCCAGCATTTT
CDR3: CASRRQPQHF

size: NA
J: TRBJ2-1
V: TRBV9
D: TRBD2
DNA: TGTGCCAGCAGCGTAGACGGGGGGACGTACAATGAGCAGTTCTTC
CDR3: CASSVDGGTYNEQFF

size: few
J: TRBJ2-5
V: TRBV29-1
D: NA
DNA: TGCAGCGTTAGACAGCAAGAGACCCAGTACTTC
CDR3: CSVRQQETQYF

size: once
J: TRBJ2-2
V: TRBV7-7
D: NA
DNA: TGTGCTAGCAGCCCTTCCCAGGGACACACCGGGGAGCTGTTTTTT
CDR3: CASSPSQGHTGELFF

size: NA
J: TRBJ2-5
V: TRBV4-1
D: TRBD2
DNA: TGCGCCAGCAGCCAAGACCCCAGCGGGGGGTGGACCCAGTACTTC
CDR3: CASSQDPSGGWTQYF

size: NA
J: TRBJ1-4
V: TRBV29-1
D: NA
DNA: TGCAGCGCCCTTGATAATGAAAAACTGTTTTTT
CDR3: CSALDNEKLFF

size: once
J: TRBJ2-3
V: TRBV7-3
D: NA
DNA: TGTGCCAGCGGACCGGGACTGGGCACAGATACGCAGTATTTT
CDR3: CASGPGLGTDTQYF

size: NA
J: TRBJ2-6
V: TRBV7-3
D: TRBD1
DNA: TGTGCCAGCAGCTTTATCACAGGGGCTGGGGCCAACGTCCTGACTTTC
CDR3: CASSFITGAGANVLTF

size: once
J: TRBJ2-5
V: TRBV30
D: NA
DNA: TGTGCCTGGAGTGTACGGAGGGATGAGAGCCCCACCGAGACCCAGTACTTC
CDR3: CAWSVRRDESPTETQYF

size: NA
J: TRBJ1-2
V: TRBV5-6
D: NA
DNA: TGTGCCAGCAGCTTGGTGGCGGCAGGGCGGGCGTATGGCTACACCTTC
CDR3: CASSLVAAGRAYGYTF

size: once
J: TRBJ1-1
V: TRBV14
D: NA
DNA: TGTGCCAGCAGCCAAGGTTATCAAGGGTGGTTGACTGAAGCTTTCTTT
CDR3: CASSQGYQGWLTEAFF

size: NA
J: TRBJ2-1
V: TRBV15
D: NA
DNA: TGTGCCACCAGCAGATCGGGACCCCTGAGCGACTCCTACAATGAGCAGTTCTTC
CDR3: CATSRSGPLSDSYNEQFF

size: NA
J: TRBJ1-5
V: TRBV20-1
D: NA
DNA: TGCAGTGCTCGTCTGGGCAGGGGATTTCAGCCCCAGCATTTT
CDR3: CSARLGRGFQPQHF

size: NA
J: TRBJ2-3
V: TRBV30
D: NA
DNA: TGTGCCTGGAGTGGGACTAGCACAGATACGCAGTATTTT
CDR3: CAWSGTSTDTQYF

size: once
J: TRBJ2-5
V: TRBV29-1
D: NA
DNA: TGCAGCGTTGAGGAGGCGGGGACCCAGTACTTC
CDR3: CSVEEAGTQYF

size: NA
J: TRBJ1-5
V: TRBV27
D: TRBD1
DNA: TGTGCCAGCGAAACCCCCAGACAGGGGTTGCGCAATCAGCCCCAGCATTTT
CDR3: CASETPRQGLRNQPQHF

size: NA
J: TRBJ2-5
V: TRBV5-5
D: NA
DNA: TGTGCCAGCGTCGACTATACAGGGTGGGGAGAGACCCAGTACTTC
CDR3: CASVDYTGWGETQYF

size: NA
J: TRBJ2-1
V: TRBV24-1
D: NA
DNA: TGTGCCACCAGTGAGGGCGGTAGCTCCTACAATGAGCAGTTCTTC
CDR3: CATSEGGSSYNEQFF

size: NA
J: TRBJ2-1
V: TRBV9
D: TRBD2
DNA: TGTGCCAGCAGCGCTAGCGGGGCCCTCAATGAGCAGTTCTTC
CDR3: CASSASGALNEQFF

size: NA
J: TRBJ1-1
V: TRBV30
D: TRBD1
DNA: TGTGCCTGGAGGGACAGGGCGAGCACTGAAGCTTTCTTT
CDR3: CAWRDRASTEAFF

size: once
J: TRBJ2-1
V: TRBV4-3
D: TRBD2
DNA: TGCGCCAGCAGCTCTCAGGGACTAGGGGCGCCCTATGAGCAGTTCTTC
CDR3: CASSSQGLGAPYEQFF

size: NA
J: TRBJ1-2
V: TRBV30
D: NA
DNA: TGTGCCTGGAGGCGGCAGAACTATGGCTACACCTTC
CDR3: CAWRRQNYGYTF

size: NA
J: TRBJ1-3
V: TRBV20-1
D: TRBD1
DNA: TGCAGTGCTAGGGGCCCGACAGGGGAAGATTCTGCTGGAAACACCATATATTTT
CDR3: CSARGPTGEDSAGNTIYF

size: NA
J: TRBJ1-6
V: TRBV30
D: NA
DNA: TGTGCCTGCCAAGTCTATAATTCACCCCTCCACTTT
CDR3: CACQVYNSPLHF

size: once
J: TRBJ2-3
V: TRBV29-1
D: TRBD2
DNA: TGCAGCGTTGCCCGCAGACTAGCGGGGGGGATCGCTAGCACAGATACGCAGTATTTT
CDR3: CSVARRLAGGIASTDTQYF

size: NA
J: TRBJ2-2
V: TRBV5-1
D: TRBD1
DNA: TGCGCCAGCAGCTTGATGGGACAGGGTTCCGGGGAGCTGTTTTTT
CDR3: CASSLMGQGSGELFF

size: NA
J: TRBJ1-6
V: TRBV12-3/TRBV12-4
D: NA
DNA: TGTGCCAGCAATACCGGGCAAAATAATTCACCCCTCCACTTT
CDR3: CASNTGQNNSPLHF

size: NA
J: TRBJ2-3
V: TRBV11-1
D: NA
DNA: TGTGCCAGCAGCTTAGCGGACCGGGGGCAGTATTTT
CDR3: CASSLADRGQYF

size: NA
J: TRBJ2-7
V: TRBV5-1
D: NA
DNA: TGCGCCAGCAGCTCCATCGGGGGTCCTCTGAGAAACGAGCAGTACTTC
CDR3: CASSSIGGPLRNEQYF

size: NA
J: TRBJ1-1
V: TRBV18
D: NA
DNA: TGTGCCAGCTCCCGCGACCTGAACACTGAAGCTTTCTTT
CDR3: CASSRDLNTEAFF

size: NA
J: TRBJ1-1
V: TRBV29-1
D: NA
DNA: TGCAGCGTTGAACCGCCACCAAGGAACACTGAAGCTTTCTTT
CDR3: CSVEPPPRNTEAFF

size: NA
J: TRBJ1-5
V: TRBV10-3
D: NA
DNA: TGTGCCATCAGTGAGAGAGGATACGGCAATCAGCCCCAGCATTTT
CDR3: CAISERGYGNQPQHF

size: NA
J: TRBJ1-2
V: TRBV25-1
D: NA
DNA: TGTGCCAGCAGTGCGACGGCATATGGCTACACCTTC
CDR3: CASSATAYGYTF

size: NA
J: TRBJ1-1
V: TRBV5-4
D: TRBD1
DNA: TGTGCCAGCAGCTTCGAAGACGACAGGGGGAACACTGAAGCTTTCTTT
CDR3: CASSFEDDRGNTEAFF

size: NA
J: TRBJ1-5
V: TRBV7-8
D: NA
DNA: TGTGCCAGCAGCCCCAGAAGGGGAGGAGTAAATCAGCCCCAGCATTTT
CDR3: CASSPRRGGVNQPQHF

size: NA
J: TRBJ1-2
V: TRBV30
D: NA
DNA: TGTGCCTGGAGTAGGGGAAACAGTCCCTATGGCTACACCTTC
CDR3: CAWSRGNSPYGYTF

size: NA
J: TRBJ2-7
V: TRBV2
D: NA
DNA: TGTGCCAGCAGCGCCGACATATCCTACGAGCAGTACTTC
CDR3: CASSADISYEQYF

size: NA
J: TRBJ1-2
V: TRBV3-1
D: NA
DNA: TGTGCCAGCAGCCAGAACGGAAGGGAAGATTATGGCTACACCTTC
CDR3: CASSQNGREDYGYTF

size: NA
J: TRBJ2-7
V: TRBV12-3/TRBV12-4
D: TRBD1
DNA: TGTGCCAGCAGTTGGTGGGACAGGGGCTACGAGCAGTACTTC
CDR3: CASSWWDRGYEQYF

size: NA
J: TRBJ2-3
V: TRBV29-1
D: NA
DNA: TGCAGCGTCCTCCAACCTGACACAGATACGCAGTATTTT
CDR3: CSVLQPDTDTQYF

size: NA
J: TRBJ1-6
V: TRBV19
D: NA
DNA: TGTGCCAGTAGTGAGGGGTTCGGGGATTCACCCCTCCACTTT
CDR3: CASSEGFGDSPLHF

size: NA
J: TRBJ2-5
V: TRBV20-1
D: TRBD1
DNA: TGCAGTGCAGCTAGGACAGGGCAAGAGACCCAGTACTTC
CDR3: CSAARTGQETQYF

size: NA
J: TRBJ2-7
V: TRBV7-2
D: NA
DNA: TGTGCCAGCAGCTTACTTCCTGGAACCTCCTACGAGCAGTACTTC
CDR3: CASSLLPGTSYEQYF

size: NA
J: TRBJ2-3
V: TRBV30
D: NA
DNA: TGTGCCTGGAACGCAGGGCCGAGAAGCACAGATACGCAGTATTTT
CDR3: CAWNAGPRSTDTQYF

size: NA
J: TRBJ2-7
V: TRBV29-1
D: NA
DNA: TGCAGCGTTGAAGTCCTTGACGAGCAGTACTTC
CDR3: CSVEVLDEQYF

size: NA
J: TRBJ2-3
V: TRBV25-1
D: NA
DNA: TGTGCCATTCCAGATACGCAGTATTTT
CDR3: CAIPDTQYF